This T cell receptor (beta chain) was observed in a study of blood T cell repertoires in COVID-19. Clones were sequenced by immunoSEQ multiplex PCR, and TCRdb holds only the in-frame ones, with some missing. The sample records 60,000 to 85,000 clones, 80% to 90% being singletons. The CDR3 contains 19 residues. The germline CDR1 and CDR2 sequences are LGHNA and YNFKEQ. The V segment lost 1 base and the J segment 0 bases; nucleotides outside the gene matches: 12. This receptor was identified in a man aged 50-59 years with active COVID-19. Sequencing was done on a sample of peripheral blood. The J gene is TRBJ1-5, the V gene TRBV4-2; 7 bases are a match to TRBD1. CDR3 protein: CASSQGPIGQVYSNQPQHF. Here the CDR3 DNA reads TGTGCCAGCAGCCAAGGCCCGATCGGACAGGTGTATAGCAATCAGCCCCAGCATTTT.